This T cell receptor beta chain was obtained from a study of T-cell memory formation after mild COVID-19. Sample barcodes and UMIs were carried by the TCR alpha and TCR beta cDNA libraries that 5'RACE generated with constant-segment primers. TCRdb re-analysed the 5' RACE reads in MiXCR, keeping a single row per CDR3 protein. The sample contains around 300,000 distinct CDR3 sequences, approximately 19% of which appear only once. Broader study findings: Contracting CD4+ clones lay largely in CM and EM, with CD8+ ones residing in EMRA. Clones contracting day 15 to 85 were balanced CD4/CD8; later expanders leaned CD4+. For second-wave clones that peaked at day 37, SARS-CoV-2 specificity went unverified.

V lost 3 bases to trimming and J lost 1 base, with 9 bases between them. Germline CDR1 DFQATT, CDR2 SNEGSKA (reference sequence). The length of the CDR3 is 13 residues. In regard to this clonotype: Its cognate antigen is unknown.

The sample consisted of PBMCs or a T cell subset sorted from them (not recorded which). This TCR came from a man between 18 and 35 years old who had mild COVID-19 (a few samples of this study predate the infection). Cell type and time point are not known. This chain connects TRBV20-1 to TRBJ1-1; D unclear. The CDR3 sequence is CSARGRRNTEAFF. CDR3 in DNA: TGCAGTGCTAGGGGTCGGCGGAACACTGAAGCTTTCTTT.